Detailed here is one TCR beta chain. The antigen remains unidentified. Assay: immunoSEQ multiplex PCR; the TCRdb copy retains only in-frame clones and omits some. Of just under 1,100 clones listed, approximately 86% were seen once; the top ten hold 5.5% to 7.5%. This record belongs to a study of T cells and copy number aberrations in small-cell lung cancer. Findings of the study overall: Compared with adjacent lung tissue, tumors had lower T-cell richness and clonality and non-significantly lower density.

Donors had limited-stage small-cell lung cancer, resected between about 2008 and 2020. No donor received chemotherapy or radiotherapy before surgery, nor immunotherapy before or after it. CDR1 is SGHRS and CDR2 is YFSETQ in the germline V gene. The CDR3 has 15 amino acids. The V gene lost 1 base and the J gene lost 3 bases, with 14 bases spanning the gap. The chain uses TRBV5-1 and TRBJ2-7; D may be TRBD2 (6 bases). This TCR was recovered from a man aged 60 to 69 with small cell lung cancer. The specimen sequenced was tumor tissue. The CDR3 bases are TGCGCCAGCAGCTTGTATCCGGGAGTCGGCTACGAGCAGTACTTC. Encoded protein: CASSLYPGVGYEQYF.